One and the same sample provided the 23 T cell receptor beta chains below, sequenced in a study of Ad26.COV2.S vaccination and SARS-CoV-2 variants. Repertoires were generated with immunoSEQ multiplex PCR, while TCRdb's copy carries only in-frame clones and drops some. The sample has about 350,000 clones; roughly 91% are singletons. The treatment denotes: 15 to 20 received Ad26.COV2.S at low or high dose, single or two shots; several received placebo; per-sample allocation not given. Specimen acquisition occurred on day 63 following the initial vaccine or placebo injection. The sequences come from peripheral blood, collected in a trial of Ad26.COV2.S vaccine versus placebo. These receptors all stem from a person between 18 and 65 years old who received the Ad26.COV2.S COVID-19 vaccine or a placebo.

The chain couples TRBV9 to TRBJ2-2; tentatively, D is TRBD2 (7 bases). Germline V gene sequence: CDR1 SGDLS, CDR2 YYNGEE. V lost 2 bases to trimming and J lost 1 base, with 12 bases between them. The CDR3 is 16 residues long. CDR3 coding DNA: TGTGCCAGCAGCGTGTCGGGGGGCGAGAACACCGGGGAGCTGTTTTTT. Translated: CASSVSGGENTGELFF.

CDR3 DNA: TGTGCCAGCAGCCAGACTAGCGGGGGGGCTGGTACCGGGGAGCTGTTTTTT. Translation gives CASSQTSGGAGTGELFF. The chain couples TRBV7-8 to TRBJ2-2; 14 bases fit TRBD2. Germline values: CDR1 SGHVS, CDR2 FQNEAQ. The ends lost 5 bases at V and 5 bases at J; junction bases unmatched: 7. CDR3 length: 17 amino acids.

Written as DNA, the CDR3 is TGTGCCAGCACCCCGGACAGGGGGCGCCAAGAGACCCAGTACTTC. Its protein is CASTPDRGRQETQYF. The rearrangement joins TRBV5-4 to TRBJ2-5, with TRBD1 matching 11 bases. Germline lookup yields CDR1 SGHNT and CDR2 YYREEE (reference sequence). The CDR3 runs to 15 residues. Trimming at V came to 6 bases and at J to 1 base, leaving 5 bases not matched to a gene.

This clone was seen just once. This chain joins TRBV5-1 and TRBJ2-5; no reliable D call. Germline lookup yields CDR1 SGHRS and CDR2 YFSETQ. V gave up 4 bases and J gave up 2 bases, with 12 bases separating them. The length of the CDR3 is 14 residues. CDR3 coding DNA: TGCGCCAGCAGCCGGAACGGTGCACAAGAGACCCAGTACTTC. Encoded protein: CASSRNGAQETQYF. Together with reference TRBV5-1 and TRBJ2-5, the CDR3 gives the full variable domain: KAGVTQTPRYLIKTRGQQVTLSCSPISGHRSVSWYQQTPGQGLQFLFEYFSETQRNKGNFPGRFSGRQFSNSRSEMNVSTLELGDSALYLCASSRNGAQETQYFGPGTRLLVL.

On this clone: Additional DNA sequences in this sample encode the identical CDR3. The chain recombines TRBV27 with TRBJ2-6, with D unresolved. CDR1 MNHEY and CDR2 SMNVEV come from the germline V gene (reference sequence). V gave up 2 bases and J gave up 1 base, with 6 bases separating them. The CDR3 runs to 15 residues. The CDR3 is CASSLGVSGANVLTF. The CDR3, as DNA: TGTGCCAGCAGTTTAGGGGTTTCTGGGGCCAACGTCCTGACTTTC.

The rearrangement links TRBV7-8 to TRBJ1-4, with 8 bases fitting TRBD1. Trimming cost V 5 bases and J 5 bases; bases outside gene matches: 7. The CDR3 length is 15 residues. Germline CDR1 reads SGHVS; CDR2 reads FQNEAQ. The CDR3 sequence is CASSPLTGENEKLFF. The DNA for the CDR3 is TGTGCCAGCAGCCCTCTGACAGGGGAAAATGAAAAACTGTTTTTT.

This rearrangement joins TRBV30 to TRBJ1-6; perhaps TRBD1 as D (6 bases). Germline lookup yields CDR1 GTSNPN and CDR2 SVGIG (reference sequence). V lost 2 bases to trimming and J lost 7 bases, with 12 bases between them. The CDR3 sequence is 14 residues long. The CDR3 sequence is CAWSRDNQNSPLHF. The CDR3 DNA sequence: TGTGCCTGGAGTCGGGACAACCAGAATTCACCCCTCCACTTT.

This clone appeared once. In nucleotides, the CDR3 is TGTGCCAGCAGCTTGGAAGGGGGCGTGAACACCGGGGAGCTGTTTTTT. Protein sequence: CASSLEGGVNTGELFF. The chain has TRBV5-4 and TRBJ2-2, with 7 bases matching TRBD1. Trimming cost V 0 bases and J 1 base; bases outside gene matches: 3. In germline, CDR1 is SGHNT, CDR2 YYREEE (reference sequence). The CDR3 sequence is 16 residues long.

The chain employs TRBV2 and TRBJ1-3; D is perhaps TRBD1 (6 bases). The CDR3 consists of 15 residues. V was shortened by 3 bases and J by 0 bases, with 9 bases between the two germline ends. Germline CDR1 reads SNHLY; CDR2 reads FYNNEI. In nucleotides, the CDR3 is TGTGCCAGCAGTGACAGGGGAATCTCTGGAAACACCATATATTTT. It specifies CASSDRGISGNTIYF.

The gene calls are TRBV30 and TRBJ2-2; D remains unclear. The CDR3 is 12 amino acids. V lost 3 bases, J lost 2 bases, and 4 bases lay in between. The germline CDR1 and CDR2 sequences are GTSNPN and SVGIG (reference sequence). Here the CDR3 DNA reads TGTGCCTGGAGGAGAAACACCGGGGAGCTGTTTTTT. It encodes CAWRRNTGELFF. Full variable domain (missing parts from reference TRBV30 and TRBJ2-2): SQTIHQWPATLVQPVGSPLSLECTVEGTSNPNLYWYRQAAGRGLQLLFYSVGIGQISSEVPQNLSASRPQDRQFILSSKKLLLSDSGFYLCAWRRNTGELFFGEGSRLTVL.

This clone was seen a single time. The V call is TRBV27, the J call TRBJ1-5; the D is unclear. Per the germline V gene, CDR1 is MNHEY and CDR2 is SMNVEV (reference sequence). Trimming shortened V by 6 bases and J by 11 bases, and 20 bases separated the two germline ends. CDR3 length: 14 residues. CDR3 bases: TGTGCCAGCAGCCCCCAGGCAGAGAGATCTGCCCAGCATTTT. Encoded protein: CASSPQAERSAQHF.

This rearrangement joins TRBV16 to TRBJ1-2; D remains ambiguous. Germline assignment: CDR1 KGHSY and CDR2 FQNENV. V was pared by 0 bases and J by 0 bases, with 8 bases between. This CDR3 is built from 15 residues. CDR3 coding DNA: TGTGCCAGCAGCCAATCAGCACAGACTAACTATGGCTACACCTTC. Translated, it gives CASSQSAQTNYGYTF.

The chain couples TRBV28 to TRBJ1-6, with TRBD1 matching over 10 bases. The CDR3 sequence is 15 residues long. Germline CDR1 MDHEN, CDR2 SYDVKM. V trimming: 6 bases; J trimming: 10 bases; junction bases outside the gene matches: 9. The CDR3 bases are TGTGCCAGCAGCTCACCCGGGACAGGGGTCTCACCCCTCCACTTT. Translation gives CASSSPGTGVSPLHF.

The chain employs TRBV28 and TRBJ1-5, with 9 bases lining up with TRBD1. CDR1 is MDHEN, CDR2 SYDVKM, per germline. The CDR3 runs 12 residues. The V segment lost 6 bases and the J segment 6 bases; nucleotides outside the gene matches: 0. For the CDR3, the DNA is TGTGCCAGCAGGACAGGGGGTCAGCCCCAGCATTTT. Its protein product is CASRTGGQPQHF.

This sequence joins TRBV7-8 and TRBJ2-5; D remains ambiguous. CDR3 length: 17 amino acids. Germline V lookup: CDR1 SGHVS, CDR2 FQNEAQ. V was trimmed by 3 bases and J by 4 bases, leaving 21 bases between them. Written as DNA, the CDR3 is TGTGCCAGCAGCTTCGGATTAGCCGTGGAGTCCCCAGAGACCCAGTACTTC. It codes for CASSFGLAVESPETQYF.

This rearrangement joins TRBV4-3 to TRBJ2-3; no clear D gene. This CDR3 has 15 amino acids. The germline CDR1 and CDR2 sequences are LGHNA and YSLEER. Trimming removed 0 bases at V and 2 bases at J, with 9 bases between. DNA of the CDR3: TGCGCCAGCAGCCAAGATCCCCAGTACACAGATACGCAGTATTTT. It is translated as CASSQDPQYTDTQYF.

This clone showed up just once. This chain uses TRBV13 with TRBJ2-7, with D perhaps matching TRBD1 (6 bases). Trimming took off 3 bases at V and 0 bases at J, with 9 bases between the two ends. Germline V CDR1 and CDR2: PRHDT, FYEKMQ (reference sequence). CDR3 length: 14 amino acids. The CDR3 region is CASSLNRVSYEQYF. As DNA, the CDR3 is TGTGCCAGCAGCTTGAACAGGGTCTCCTACGAGCAGTACTTC.

The table lists this clone with a count of one. Written as DNA, the CDR3 is TGTGCCAGCAGGGTTGGGGCAACTAACACCGGGGAGCTGTTTTTT. Protein sequence: CASRVGATNTGELFF. The rearrangement uses TRBV6-5 and TRBJ2-2; possible D gene TRBD1, 5 bases. The germline V and J ends were trimmed by 6 bases and 2 bases, with 13 bases remaining between them. The germline gives CDR1 MNHEY, CDR2 SVGAGI. There are 15 residues in the CDR3.

The chain joins TRBV6-5 to TRBJ1-5; D is possibly TRBD1 (5 bases). In germline, CDR1 is MNHEY, CDR2 SVGAGI. The V and J ends lost 8 bases and 3 bases respectively, with 8 bases between them. CDR3 length equals 12 residues. The CDR3 DNA follows: TGTGCCAGCGACAGCTCCAATCAGCCCCAGCATTTT. This gives the protein CASDSSNQPQHF.

The chain is built from TRBV28 and TRBJ2-7; D might be TRBD1 (6 bases). From germline, CDR1 is MDHEN and CDR2 SYDVKM. This CDR3 spans 12 amino acids. The germline V and J ends were trimmed by 7 bases and 0 bases, with 7 bases remaining between them. As DNA, the CDR3 is TGTGCCAGCACGGACAGCTCCTACGAGCAGTACTTC. It is translated as CASTDSSYEQYF.

This clone was detected only a few times. The chain combines TRBV19 with TRBJ1-2, with a weak D call TRBD1 (5 bases). The V and J ends lost 5 bases and 2 bases respectively, with 18 bases between them. Per the germline V gene, CDR1 is LNHDA and CDR2 is SQIVND (reference sequence). The CDR3 length is 16 residues. The CDR3, as DNA: TGTGCCAGTAGTCCCCGCGGGGCTACACAAAACTATGGCTACACCTTC. This sequence encodes CASSPRGATQNYGYTF.

The CDR3 region is CASSNSGSFDDKYF. DNA for the CDR3: TGCGCCAGCAGTAATAGCGGGAGTTTCGACGATAAGTACTTC. The chain is built from TRBV4-1 and TRBJ2-4; 9 bases agree with TRBD2. The CDR3 extends over 14 amino acids. Germline-derived CDR1 and CDR2 are MGHRA and YSYEKL. Trimming took 6 bases from V and 14 from J; bases not matched to a gene: 14.

The chain links TRBV5-3 to TRBJ1-4; D not certain. TRBV5-3 is an ORF, and what it does is uncertain. Trimming took off 1 base at V and 3 bases at J, with 16 bases between the two ends. This CDR3 contains 17 residues. CDR3 sequence: CARSLPGEGGSNEKLFF. Here the CDR3 DNA reads TGTGCCAGAAGCTTGCCTGGGGAAGGAGGATCTAATGAAAAACTGTTTTTT.